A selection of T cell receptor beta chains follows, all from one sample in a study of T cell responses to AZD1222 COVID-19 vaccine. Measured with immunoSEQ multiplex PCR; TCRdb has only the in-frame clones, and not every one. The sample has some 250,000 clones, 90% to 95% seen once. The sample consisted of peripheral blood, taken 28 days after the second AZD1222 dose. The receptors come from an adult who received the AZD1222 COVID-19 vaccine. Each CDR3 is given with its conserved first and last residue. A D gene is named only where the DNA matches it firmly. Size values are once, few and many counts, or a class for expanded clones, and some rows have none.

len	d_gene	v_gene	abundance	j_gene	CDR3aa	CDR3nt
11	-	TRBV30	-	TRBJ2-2	CAWRGTGELFF	TGTGCCTGGAGGGGCACCGGGGAGCTGTTTTTT
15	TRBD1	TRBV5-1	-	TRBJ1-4	CASSSRQGGSEKLFF	TGCGCCAGCAGCTCGCGACAGGGAGGGTCTGAAAAACTGTTTTTT
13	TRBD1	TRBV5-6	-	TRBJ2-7	CASSTDRPYEQYF	TGTGCCAGCAGCACGGACAGGCCCTACGAGCAGTACTTC
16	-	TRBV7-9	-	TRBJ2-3	CASSTLRQSSTDTQYF	TGTGCCAGCAGCACCCTCAGACAAAGTAGCACAGATACGCAGTATTTT
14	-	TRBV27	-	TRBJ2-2	CASSLAPGIGELFF	TGTGCCAGCAGTTTAGCTCCGGGCATCGGGGAGCTGTTTTTT
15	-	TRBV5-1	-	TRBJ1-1	CASSLNSYPGTEAFF	TGCGCCAGCAGCTTGAACAGCTATCCGGGCACTGAAGCTTTCTTT
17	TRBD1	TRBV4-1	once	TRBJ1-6	CASSQVQGQGWGSPLHF	TGCGCCAGCAGCCAAGTTCAAGGACAGGGATGGGGTTCACCCCTCCACTTT
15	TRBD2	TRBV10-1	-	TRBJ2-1	CASSVRTSGVNEQFF	TGCGCCAGCAGTGTGAGGACTAGCGGGGTCAATGAGCAGTTCTTC
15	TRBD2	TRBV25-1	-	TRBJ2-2	CASSEQRGDAGELFF	TGTGCCAGCAGTGAGCAGCGGGGGGACGCCGGGGAGCTGTTTTTT
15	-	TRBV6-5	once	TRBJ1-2	CASSYTQFGNYGYTF	TGTGCCAGCAGTTACACCCAATTCGGGAATTATGGCTACACCTTC
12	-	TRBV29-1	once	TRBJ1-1	CSVGEGNTEAFF	TGCAGCGTTGGAGAAGGGAACACTGAAGCTTTCTTT
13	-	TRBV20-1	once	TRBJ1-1	CSASEDTNTEAFF	TGCAGTGCTAGTGAAGACACGAACACTGAAGCTTTCTTT
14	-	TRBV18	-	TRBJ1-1	CASSPAPTHTEAFF	TGTGCCAGCTCGCCCGCTCCGACGCACACTGAAGCTTTCTTT
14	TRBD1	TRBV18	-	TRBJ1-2	CASSLRQGNYGYTF	TGTGCCAGCTCCCTCCGACAGGGGAACTATGGCTACACCTTC
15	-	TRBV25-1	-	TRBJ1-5	CASRRVRDGIQPQHF	TGTGCCAGCAGGAGGGTAAGGGACGGAATTCAGCCCCAGCATTTT
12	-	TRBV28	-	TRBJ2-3	CASSRSTDTQYF	TGTGCCAGCAGTAGGAGCACAGATACGCAGTATTTT
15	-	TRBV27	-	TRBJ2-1	CASSSNRDFYNEQFF	TGTGCCAGCAGTTCCAATAGGGATTTCTACAATGAGCAGTTCTTC
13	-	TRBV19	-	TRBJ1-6	CASSIGGNSPLHF	TGTGCCAGTAGTATTGGGGGGAATTCACCCCTCCACTTT
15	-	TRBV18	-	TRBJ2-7	CASSPPQGAPREQYF	TGTGCCAGCTCACCACCGCAGGGAGCCCCCCGCGAGCAGTACTTC
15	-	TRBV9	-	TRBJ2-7	CASSPRVGSSYEQYF	TGTGCCAGCAGCCCCAGGGTTGGGTCCTCCTACGAGCAGTACTTC
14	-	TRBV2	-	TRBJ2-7	CASKRGSGFGEQYF	TGTGCCAGCAAGAGGGGCTCGGGGTTCGGCGAGCAGTACTTC
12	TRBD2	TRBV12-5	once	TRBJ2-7	CASGLSGGEQYF	TGTGCTAGTGGTTTGTCGGGGGGCGAGCAGTACTTC
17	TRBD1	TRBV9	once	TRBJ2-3	CASSVRSGGAGTDTQYF	TGTGCCAGCAGCGTACGATCAGGGGGCGCGGGAACAGATACGCAGTATTTT
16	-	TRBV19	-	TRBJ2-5	CASSMRGPVGRGTQYF	TGTGCCAGTAGTATGCGGGGCCCAGTGGGTCGGGGGACCCAGTACTTC
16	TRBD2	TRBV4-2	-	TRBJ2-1	CASSPELAGGQNEQFF	TGTGCCAGCAGCCCAGAACTAGCGGGAGGGCAAAATGAGCAGTTCTTC
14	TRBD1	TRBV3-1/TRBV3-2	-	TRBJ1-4	CASSLRQGSEKLFF	TGTGCCAGCAGTCTTCGACAGGGGAGCGAAAAACTGTTTTTT